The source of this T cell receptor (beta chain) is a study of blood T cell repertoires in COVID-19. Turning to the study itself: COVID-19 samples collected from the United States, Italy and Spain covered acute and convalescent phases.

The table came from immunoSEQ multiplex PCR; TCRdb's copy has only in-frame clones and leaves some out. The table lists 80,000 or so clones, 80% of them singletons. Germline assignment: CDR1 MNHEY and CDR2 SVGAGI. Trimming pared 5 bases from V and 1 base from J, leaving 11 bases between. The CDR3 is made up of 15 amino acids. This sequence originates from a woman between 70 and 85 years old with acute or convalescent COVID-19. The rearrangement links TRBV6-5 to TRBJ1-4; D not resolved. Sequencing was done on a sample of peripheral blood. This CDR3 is CASSLLPRTNEKLFF. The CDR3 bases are TGTGCCAGCAGTCTCCTCCCCAGAACTAATGAAAAACTGTTTTTT.